This is a list of T cell receptor beta chains from one sample in a study of Ad26.COV2.S vaccination and SARS-CoV-2 variants. Using immunoSEQ multiplex PCR, the repertoire was profiled, and TCRdb retains in-frame clones only, with some absent. The table lists some 520,000 clones, 87% of them singletons. The specimen was peripheral blood, collected in a trial of Ad26.COV2.S vaccine versus placebo. Source of these receptors: a person between 18 and 59 years old who received the Ad26.COV2.S COVID-19 vaccine or a placebo. Each CDR3 is given with its conserved first and last residue. The D gene is left open where the match is weak. Not all rows give a size; the values are once, few, many and, for expanded clones, a class.

>TRBV7-9|TRBD1|TRBJ2-7|-
TGTGCCAGCACCAACCAAGGGGGCAACTACGAGCAGTACTTC
CASTNQGGNYEQYF
>TRBV5-4|-|TRBJ1-1|-
TGTGCCAGCAGCTTGGAACCTCCGGACGTCCTAAGGGCTGAAGCTTTCTTT
CASSLEPPDVLRAEAFF
>TRBV19|TRBD1|TRBJ2-7|-
TGTGCCAGTAGTACCCCGACAGGGGACACCTACGAGCAGTACTTC
CASSTPTGDTYEQYF
>TRBV7-2|-|TRBJ2-7|-
TGTGCCAGCAGCTTAAACCGGGGCAGGACCTACGAGCAGTACTTC
CASSLNRGRTYEQYF
>TRBV4-3|-|TRBJ1-1|-
TGCGCCAGCAGCCAAGGAGCTCGGAGAGGGACTGAAGCTTTCTTT
CASSQGARRGTEAFF
>TRBV2|-|TRBJ2-7|-
TGTGCCAGCAGTGCCACAGCCTACGAGCAGTACTTC
CASSATAYEQYF
>TRBV18|-|TRBJ1-1|-
TGTGCCAGCTCACCCGACCGGGGTCGGGGGTACACTGAAGCTTTCTTT
CASSPDRGRGYTEAFF
>TRBV2|-|TRBJ1-2|-
TGTGCCAGCAGACCATCCAGGGGCTACAACTATGGCTACACCTTC
CASRPSRGYNYGYTF
>TRBV7-8|TRBD1|TRBJ1-4|-
TGTGCCAGCAGCCGATCAGGGGGCCTTGATGAAAAACTGTTTTTT
CASSRSGGLDEKLFF
>TRBV11-2|TRBD2|TRBJ2-2|-
TGTGCCAGCAGCACCCGAACTAGCGGGAGGGGGGTTGGGGAGCTGTTTTTT
CASSTRTSGRGVGELFF
>TRBV5-1|TRBD2|TRBJ2-1|-
TGCGCCAGCAGCTCCGGGACTAGTGGCCACAATGAGCAGTTCTTC
CASSSGTSGHNEQFF
>TRBV19|-|TRBJ1-5|few
TGTGCCAGTAATCGCCAGCCCCAGCATTTT
CASNRQPQHF
>TRBV28|-|TRBJ2-7|-
TGTGCCAGCAGCCCCCCGGGGCGAGCGATGAAGCAGTACTTC
CASSPPGRAMKQYF
>TRBV28|-|TRBJ1-5|-
TGTGCCAGCAGTTCTCGAGGGGGGCTCGGACAGCCCCAGCATTTT
CASSSRGGLGQPQHF
>TRBV4-2|TRBD2|TRBJ2-7|once
TGTGCCAGCAGCCAAGAGGGACTAGCGGGAGTGGGGGTCTACGAGCAGTACTTC
CASSQEGLAGVGVYEQYF
>TRBV6-2/TRBV6-3|-|TRBJ1-2|-
TGTGCCAGCAGTTACTCTTCGCAACAAGGAGCCTCCTCCACCCGAGGCTACACCTTC
CASSYSSQQGASSTRGYTF
>TRBV4-2|-|TRBJ2-7|-
TGTGCCAGCAGCCCCCAACAGGCCTACGAGCAGTACTTC
CASSPQQAYEQYF
>TRBV7-8|-|TRBJ1-1|-
TGTGCCAGCAGCTTTTCGGGCTCGAACACTGAAGCTTTCTTT
CASSFSGSNTEAFF
>TRBV2|-|TRBJ2-7|once
TGTGCCAGCGCGATGGAATCCAACGAGCAGTACTTC
CASAMESNEQYF
>TRBV6-5|-|TRBJ2-1|few
TGTGCCAGCAGGGGGACTTCCCGTAATAATAGGGAGCAGTTCTTC
CASRGTSRNNREQFF
>TRBV28|-|TRBJ1-4|-
TGTGCCAGCAGTCCTTGGACGGTACATAATGAAAAACTGTTTTTT
CASSPWTVHNEKLFF
>TRBV5-6|TRBD2|TRBJ2-2|few
TGTGCCAGCAGCCTGTATACTAGCGGGAGGGCCGAGGAGCTGTTTTTT
CASSLYTSGRAEELFF
>TRBV4-2|-|TRBJ2-3|-
TGTGCCAGCAGCCCAGGGGTTGCGGGAGGCACAGATACGCAGTATTTT
CASSPGVAGGTDTQYF
>TRBV6-2/TRBV6-3|-|TRBJ2-2|-
TGTGCCAGCAGTAATACCGGGGAGCTGTTTTTT
CASSNTGELFF
>TRBV3-1/TRBV3-2|-|TRBJ2-5|-
TGTGCCAGCACCGCGCCCGGAGAGACCCAGTACTTC
CASTAPGETQYF
>TRBV27|TRBD1|TRBJ1-2|-
TGTGCCAGCAGTTTGAGGGTGGGAACGAACAGGGGAGCTAACTATGGCTACACCTTC
CASSLRVGTNRGANYGYTF
>TRBV28|TRBD2|TRBJ2-1|-
TGTGCCAGCAGTCCGGGGGGGATGCACAATGAGCAGTTCTTC
CASSPGGMHNEQFF
>TRBV6-5|-|TRBJ2-5|few
TGTGCCAGCAAGTTTTTCAGCCAAGAGACCCAGTACTTC
CASKFFSQETQYF
>TRBV7-6|-|TRBJ2-3|-
TGTGCCAGCAGCGAGACTAGGGGGAAGGTTCAGGCAGATACGCAGTATTTT
CASSETRGKVQADTQYF
>TRBV7-3|-|TRBJ2-1|-
TGTGCCAGCAGCTTATCCGGGGGAAACAATGAGCAGTTCTTC
CASSLSGGNNEQFF
>TRBV19|-|TRBJ1-5|-
TGTGCCAGTAGTATAGATAGGACAGCACTCAATCAGCCCCAGCATTTT
CASSIDRTALNQPQHF
>TRBV5-5|TRBD2|TRBJ2-7|once
TGTGCCAGCAGCCAAGAGGGACTAGCGGGAGAGGAGCAGTACTTC
CASSQEGLAGEEQYF
>TRBV19|-|TRBJ1-6|-
TGTGCCAGTAGTATAGTAGGGGGTGGAAATTCACCCCTCCACTTT
CASSIVGGGNSPLHF
>TRBV27|-|TRBJ2-6|-
TGTGCCAGCAGTTACTCATCTGGGGCCAACGTCCTGACTTTC
CASSYSSGANVLTF
>TRBV19|-|TRBJ1-1|-
TGTGCCAGTAGAGACACCATGAACACTGAAGCTTTCTTT
CASRDTMNTEAFF
>TRBV7-3|-|TRBJ1-1|-
TGTGCCAGCACTATCGGGGGCTCGGGCGCTGAAGCTTTCTTT
CASTIGGSGAEAFF
>TRBV5-5|-|TRBJ1-3|-
TGTGCCAGTACGACTACAGCCCTACCGGGGAACACCATATATTTT
CASTTTALPGNTIYF